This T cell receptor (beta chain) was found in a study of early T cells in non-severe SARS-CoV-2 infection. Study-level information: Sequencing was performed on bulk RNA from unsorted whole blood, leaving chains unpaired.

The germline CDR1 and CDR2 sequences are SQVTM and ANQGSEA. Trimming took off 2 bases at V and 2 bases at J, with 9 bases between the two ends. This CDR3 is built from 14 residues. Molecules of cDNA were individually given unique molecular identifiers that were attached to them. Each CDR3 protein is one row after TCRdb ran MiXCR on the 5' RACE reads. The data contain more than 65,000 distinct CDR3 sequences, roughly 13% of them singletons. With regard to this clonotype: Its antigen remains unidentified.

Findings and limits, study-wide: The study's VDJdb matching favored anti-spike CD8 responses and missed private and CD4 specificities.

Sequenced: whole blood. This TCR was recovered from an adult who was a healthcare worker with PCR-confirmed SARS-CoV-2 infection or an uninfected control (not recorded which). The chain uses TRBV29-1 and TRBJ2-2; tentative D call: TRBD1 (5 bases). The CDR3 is CSVEKDINTGELFF. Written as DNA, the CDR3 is TGCAGCGTTGAAAAGGACATAAACACCGGGGAGCTGTTTTTT.